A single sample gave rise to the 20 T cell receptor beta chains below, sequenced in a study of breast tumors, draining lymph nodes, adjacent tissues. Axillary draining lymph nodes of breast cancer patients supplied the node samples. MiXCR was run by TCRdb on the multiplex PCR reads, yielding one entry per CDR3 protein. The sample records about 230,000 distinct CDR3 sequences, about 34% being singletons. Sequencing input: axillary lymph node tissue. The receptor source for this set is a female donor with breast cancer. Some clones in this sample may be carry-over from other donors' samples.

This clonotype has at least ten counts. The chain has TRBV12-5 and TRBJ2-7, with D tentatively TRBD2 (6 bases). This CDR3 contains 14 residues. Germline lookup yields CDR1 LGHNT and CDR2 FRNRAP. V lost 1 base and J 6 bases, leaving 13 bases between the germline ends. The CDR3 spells CASGLGSGDVEQYF. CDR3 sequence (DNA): TGTGCTAGTGGTTTGGGATCGGGGGACGTCGAGCAGTACTTC.

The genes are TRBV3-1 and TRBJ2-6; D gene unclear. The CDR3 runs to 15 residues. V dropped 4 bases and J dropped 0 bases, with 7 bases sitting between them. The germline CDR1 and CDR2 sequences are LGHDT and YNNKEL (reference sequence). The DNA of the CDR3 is TGTGCCAGCAGCCCGGCCCACTCTGGGGCCAACGTCCTGACTTTC. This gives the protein CASSPAHSGANVLTF.

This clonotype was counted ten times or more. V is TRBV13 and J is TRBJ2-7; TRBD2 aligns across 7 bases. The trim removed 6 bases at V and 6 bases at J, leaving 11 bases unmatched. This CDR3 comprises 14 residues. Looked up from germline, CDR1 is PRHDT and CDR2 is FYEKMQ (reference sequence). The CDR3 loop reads CASRWAGDGSEQYF. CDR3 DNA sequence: TGTGCCAGCAGATGGGCGGGGGATGGGAGCGAGCAGTACTTC.

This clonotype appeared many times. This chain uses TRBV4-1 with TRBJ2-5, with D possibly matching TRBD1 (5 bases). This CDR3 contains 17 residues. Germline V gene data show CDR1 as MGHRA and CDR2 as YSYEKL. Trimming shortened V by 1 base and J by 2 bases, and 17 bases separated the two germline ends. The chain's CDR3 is CASSQATTVMGQETQYF. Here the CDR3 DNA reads TGCGCCAGCAGCCAAGCCACGACAGTGATGGGGCAAGAGACCCAGTACTTC.

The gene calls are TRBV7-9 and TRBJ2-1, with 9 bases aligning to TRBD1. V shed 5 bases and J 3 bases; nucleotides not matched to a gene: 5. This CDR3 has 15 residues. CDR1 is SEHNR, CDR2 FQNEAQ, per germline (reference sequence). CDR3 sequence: CASSGGQGHYNEQFF. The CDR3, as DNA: TGTGCCAGCAGCGGTGGACAGGGGCACTACAATGAGCAGTTCTTC.

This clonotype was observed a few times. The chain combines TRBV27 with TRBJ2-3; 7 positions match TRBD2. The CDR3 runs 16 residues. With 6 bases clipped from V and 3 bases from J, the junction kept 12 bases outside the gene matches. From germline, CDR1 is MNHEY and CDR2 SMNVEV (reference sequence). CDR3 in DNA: TGTGCCAGCAGGATGAGAACGGGACTACCGACAGATACGCAGTATTTT. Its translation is CASRMRTGLPTDTQYF.

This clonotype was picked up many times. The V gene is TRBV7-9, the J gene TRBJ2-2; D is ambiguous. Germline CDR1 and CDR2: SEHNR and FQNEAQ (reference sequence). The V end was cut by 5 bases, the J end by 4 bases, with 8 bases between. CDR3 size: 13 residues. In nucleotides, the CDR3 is TGTGCCAGCAGCCTCCCTGTCACCGGGGAGCTGTTTTTT. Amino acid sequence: CASSLPVTGELFF.

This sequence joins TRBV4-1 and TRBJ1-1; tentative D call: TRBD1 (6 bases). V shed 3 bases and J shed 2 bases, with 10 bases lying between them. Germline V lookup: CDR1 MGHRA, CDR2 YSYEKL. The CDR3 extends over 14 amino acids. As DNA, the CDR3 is TGCGCCAGCAGCCACAACAGGGACAACACTGAAGCTTTCTTT. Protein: CASSHNRDNTEAFF.

As DNA, the CDR3 is TGTGCTAGTGGGTCCGGGACTCAATACAATGAGCAGTTCTTC. This encodes CASGSGTQYNEQFF. The chain recombines TRBV12-5 with TRBJ2-1; D might be TRBD2 (6 bases). Germline CDR1 LGHNT, CDR2 FRNRAP. Trimming removed 6 bases at V and 4 bases at J, with 13 bases between. This CDR3 has 14 amino acids.

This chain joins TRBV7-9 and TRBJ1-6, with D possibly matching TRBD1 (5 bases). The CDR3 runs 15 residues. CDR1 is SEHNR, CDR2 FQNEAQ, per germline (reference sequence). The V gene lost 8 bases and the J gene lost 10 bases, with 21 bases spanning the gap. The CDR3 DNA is TGTGCCAGCTCGCCGAAACGAGGGGAAGGATCACCCCTCCACTTT. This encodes CASSPKRGEGSPLHF.

The CDR3 DNA is TGTGCCAGCAGCCATCCCGTGCACAATGAGCAGTTCTTC. Translated, it gives CASSHPVHNEQFF. This chain links TRBV3-1 with TRBJ2-1; D is unclear. Trimming removed 3 bases from V and 5 bases from J, with 8 bases in between. Germline CDR1 reads LGHDT; CDR2 reads YNNKEL (reference sequence). The CDR3 has 13 residues.

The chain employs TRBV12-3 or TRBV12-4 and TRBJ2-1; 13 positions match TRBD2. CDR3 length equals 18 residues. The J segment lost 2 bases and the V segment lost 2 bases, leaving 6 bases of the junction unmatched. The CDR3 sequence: CASSLIPGTSGAYNEQFF. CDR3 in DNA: TGTGCCAGCAGTTTAATTCCCGGGACTAGCGGGGCCTACAATGAGCAGTTCTTC.

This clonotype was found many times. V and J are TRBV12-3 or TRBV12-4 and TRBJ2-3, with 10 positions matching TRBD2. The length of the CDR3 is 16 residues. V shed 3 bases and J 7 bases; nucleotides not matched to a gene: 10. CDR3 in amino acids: CASSFEASGSGNTQYF. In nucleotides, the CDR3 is TGTGCCAGCAGTTTCGAGGCTAGCGGGAGCGGAAATACGCAGTATTTT.

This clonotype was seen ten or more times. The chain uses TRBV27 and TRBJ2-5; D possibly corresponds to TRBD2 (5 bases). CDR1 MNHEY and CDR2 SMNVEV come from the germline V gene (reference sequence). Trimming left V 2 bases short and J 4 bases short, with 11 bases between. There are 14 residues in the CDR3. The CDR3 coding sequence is TGTGCCAGCAGTTTAGACTATCGAAGAGAGACCCAGTACTTC. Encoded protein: CASSLDYRRETQYF.

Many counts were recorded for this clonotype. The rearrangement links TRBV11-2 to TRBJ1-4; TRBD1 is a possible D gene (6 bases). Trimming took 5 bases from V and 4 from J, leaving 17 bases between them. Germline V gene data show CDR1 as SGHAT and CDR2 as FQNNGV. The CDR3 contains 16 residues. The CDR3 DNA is TGTGCCAGCAGCAGAGATGGGGGCTGGGGTAATGAAAAACTGTTTTTT. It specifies CASSRDGGWGNEKLFF. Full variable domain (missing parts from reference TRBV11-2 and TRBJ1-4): EAGVAQSPRYKIIEKRQSVAFWCNPISGHATLYWYQQILGQGPKLLIQFQNNGVVDDSQLPKDRFSAERLKGVDSTLKIQPAKLEDSAVYLCASSRDGGWGNEKLFFGSGTQLSVL.

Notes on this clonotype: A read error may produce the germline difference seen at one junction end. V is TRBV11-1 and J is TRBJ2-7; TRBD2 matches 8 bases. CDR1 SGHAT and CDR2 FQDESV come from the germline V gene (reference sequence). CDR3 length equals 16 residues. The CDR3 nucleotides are TGTGCCAGCAGCTTAAGGGGACTAGAATCGGAATGGGAGCAGTGCTTC. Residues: CASSLRGLESEWEQCF.

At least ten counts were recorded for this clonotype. The CDR3 sequence is CASTSYWDDTDTQYF. In DNA, the CDR3 is TGTGCCAGCACCTCTTACTGGGACGACACAGATACGCAGTATTTT. The chain employs TRBV4-2 and TRBJ2-3, with D perhaps assigned TRBD1 or TRBD2 (5 bases each). Germline values: CDR1 LGHNA, CDR2 YNFKEQ. The CDR3 contains 15 residues. Trimming took 7 bases from V and 2 from J, leaving 16 bases between them.

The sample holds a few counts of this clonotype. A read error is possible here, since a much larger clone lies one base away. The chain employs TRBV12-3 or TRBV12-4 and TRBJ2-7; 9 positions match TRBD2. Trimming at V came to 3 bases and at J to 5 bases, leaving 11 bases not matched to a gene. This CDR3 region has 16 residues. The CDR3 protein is CASSFALGGRAHEQYF. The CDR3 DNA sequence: TGTGCCAGCAGTTTCGCGCTCGGCGGGAGGGCCCACGAGCAGTACTTC.

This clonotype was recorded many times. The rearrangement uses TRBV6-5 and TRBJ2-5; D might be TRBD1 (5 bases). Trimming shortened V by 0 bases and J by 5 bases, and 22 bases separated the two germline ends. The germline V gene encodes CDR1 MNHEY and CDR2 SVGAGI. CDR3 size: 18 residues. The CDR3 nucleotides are TGTGCCAGCAGTTACTCAGGGCATGCTAGGACGGACAAGGAGACCCAGTACTTC. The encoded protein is CASSYSGHARTDKETQYF.

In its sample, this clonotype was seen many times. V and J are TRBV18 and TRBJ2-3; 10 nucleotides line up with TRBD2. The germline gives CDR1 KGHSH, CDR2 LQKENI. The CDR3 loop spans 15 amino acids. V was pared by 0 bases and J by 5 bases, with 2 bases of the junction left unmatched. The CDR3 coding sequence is TGTGCCAGCTCACCACCTAGCGGGAGGAAAGATACGCAGTATTTT. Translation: CASSPPSGRKDTQYF. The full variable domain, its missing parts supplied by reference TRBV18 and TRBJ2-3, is NAGVMQNPRHLVRRRGQEARLRCSPMKGHSHVYWYRQLPEEGLKFMVYLQKENIIDESGMPKERFSAEFPKEGPSILRIQQVVRGDSAAYFCASSPPSGRKDTQYFGPGTRLTVL.